This T cell receptor (beta chain) was sequenced for a study of T cells in Graves' hyperthyroidism and ophthalmopathy. The wider study: Peripheral blood was taken when the disease was first diagnosed, before any treatment began.

This clonotype was seen a few times. Its target is not known. This CDR3 region has 15 residues. V was cut by 9 bases and J by 7 bases, with 21 bases left in between. Looked up from germline, CDR1 is LNHDA and CDR2 is SQIVND (reference sequence). Diagnostic decisions used clinical symptoms, serum thyroxine and TRAb, thyroid ultrasound and orbital computed tomography. There were TCR beta CDR3 regions amplified from RNA transcripts. Using the HTBI primer set, a first-round RT-PCR was run on the TCR CDR3. TCRdb itself ran the multiplex PCR reads through MiXCR, one entry per CDR3 protein. Among 450,000 to 550,000 distinct CDR3 sequences listed, approximately 25% were seen once. Study findings and constraints: Blood samples included most of the expanded thyroid clonotypes exceeding 0.001.

V gene TRBV19 combines with J gene TRBJ2-2, with D possibly TRBD2 on 6 matching bases. Source material: blood. This TCR derives from a woman aged 25 to 39 with Graves' ophthalmopathy. The CDR3 loop is CASLGGASFGGELFF. CDR3 nucleotides: TGTGCCAGCCTAGGAGGGGCTAGTTTCGGCGGGGAGCTGTTTTTT.